These 32 T cell receptor beta chains came from one sample sequenced in a study of human T cells and chemical hapten exposure. TCRdb reprocessed the RACE reads with MiXCR, giving one entry per CDR3 protein. The table lists approximately 350,000 distinct CDR3 sequences, about 6.3% of them singletons. Documented time point: patch test 2, 6 weeks after DPC sensitization. Described treatment: therapeutic diphenylcyclopropenone sensitization with weekly scalp DPC. The input for sequencing was whole blood, taken in connection with sensitization to the hapten diphenylcyclopropenone (DPC). The origin of the receptors is a woman younger than 35 with alopecia areata. Some clones in this sample may be carry-over from other donors' samples.

This clonotype was observed a handful of times. This chain connects TRBV7-2 to TRBJ1-5; tentatively, D is TRBD1 (5 bases). Trimming removed 1 base at V and 9 bases at J, with 10 bases between. The length of the CDR3 is 13 residues. Looked up from germline, CDR1 is SGHTA and CDR2 is FQGNSA. The chain's CDR3 is CASSLDGAGPQHF. In DNA, the CDR3 is TGTGCCAGCAGCTTAGACGGGGCTGGGCCCCAGCATTTT.

Turning to this clonotype: Being one base from a much bigger clone, this may be a read error. V usage is TRBV6-5 and J usage is TRBJ2-3, with a tentative D call TRBD1 (6 bases). V lost 6 bases, J lost 4 bases, and 11 bases lay in between. This CDR3 has 13 amino acids. The germline V gene has CDR1 MNHEY and CDR2 SVGAGI. As DNA, the CDR3 is TGTGCCAGCAGCAGGGGTTGGCCAGATACGCAGTATTTT. Its translation: CASSRGWPDTQYF.

In its sample, this clonotype was seen a few times. The V and J genes are TRBV7-3 and TRBJ2-1; possible D gene TRBD2, 6 bases. V was trimmed by 5 bases and J by 0 bases, leaving 11 bases between them. Looked up from germline, CDR1 is SGHTA and CDR2 is FQGTGA. The CDR3 is 15 amino acids. Here the CDR3 DNA reads TGTGCCAGCAGCCCCGCGGGGAGCTCCTACAATGAGCAGTTCTTC. Translation: CASSPAGSSYNEQFF.

CDR3 amino acids: CASNQRKTGTYEQYF. CDR3 bases: TGTGCCAGCAACCAAAGAAAGACAGGGACCTACGAGCAGTACTTC. The chain employs TRBV6-5 and TRBJ2-7; 7 bases fit TRBD1. V shed 7 bases and J 2 bases; nucleotides not matched to a gene: 11. CDR3 length: 15 residues. Germline CDR1 MNHEY, CDR2 SVGAGI.

The rearrangement links TRBV20-1 to TRBJ2-3; D not certain. CDR1 and CDR2 (germline): DFQATT, SNEGSKA (reference sequence). With 5 bases removed from V and 6 bases from J, the gap between germline ends came to 15 bases. The CDR3 totals 13 residues. The CDR3: CSAGPLSRDTQYF. Here the CDR3 DNA reads TGCAGTGCTGGCCCCCTCAGCAGGGATACGCAGTATTTT.

At least ten counts were recorded for this clonotype. The chain couples TRBV12-3 or TRBV12-4 to TRBJ2-7, with no clear D. This CDR3 is 13 amino acids long. V was shortened by 5 bases and J by 0 bases, with 8 bases between the two germline ends. The CDR3: CASSLGHSYEQYF. The CDR3 DNA follows: TGTGCCAGCAGTCTGGGCCACTCCTACGAGCAGTACTTC.

V and J are TRBV20-1 and TRBJ2-3; D is ambiguous. The CDR3 consists of 12 residues. Germline CDR1 is DFQATT and CDR2 is SNEGSKA (reference sequence). V dropped 3 bases and J dropped 2 bases, with 6 bases sitting between them. The CDR3 DNA follows: TGCAGTGCTAGGGGGAACACAGATACGCAGTATTTT. It codes for CSARGNTDTQYF.

This clonotype was counted ten times or more. The chain employs TRBV27 and TRBJ1-1; D gene unclear. V dropped 8 bases and J dropped 0 bases, with 7 bases sitting between them. Germline V gives CDR1 MNHEY, CDR2 SMNVEV (reference sequence). This CDR3 region has 12 residues. CDR3 protein: CASGSLNTEAFF. Here the CDR3 DNA reads TGTGCCAGCGGGTCGCTGAACACTGAAGCTTTCTTT.

The chain recombines TRBV6-1 with TRBJ1-6; 7 bases fit TRBD1. Germline CDR1 MNHNS, CDR2 SASEGT. This CDR3 region has 19 residues. J was trimmed by 2 bases and V by 6 bases; bases with no gene match: 16. The CDR3 loop is CASSPVADRAPTYNSPLHF. For the CDR3, the DNA is TGTGCCAGCAGCCCTGTCGCCGACAGGGCCCCTACCTATAATTCACCCCTCCACTTT.

This clonotype showed up just a few times. The J gene is TRBJ1-4, the V gene TRBV5-6, with D maybe TRBD1 (6 bases). Germline CDR1 is SGHDT and CDR2 is YYEEEE. The V gene lost 3 bases and the J gene lost 2 bases, with 8 bases spanning the gap. The CDR3 has 14 amino acids. CDR3: CASSSDSTNEKLFF. In DNA, the CDR3 is TGTGCCAGCAGCTCGGACAGTACTAATGAAAAACTGTTTTTT. Supplemented by reference TRBV5-6 and TRBJ1-4, the full variable domain reads DAGVTQSPTHLIKTRGQQVTLRCSPKSGHDTVSWYQQALGQGPQFIFQYYEEEERQRGNFPDRFSGHQFPNYSSELNVNALLLGDSALYLCASSSDSTNEKLFFGSGTQLSVL.

This clonotype was seen repeatedly, ten times or more. This chain uses TRBV12-3 or TRBV12-4 with TRBJ1-5, with D maybe TRBD1 (5 bases). This CDR3 comprises 16 residues. The V end was cut by 7 bases, the J end by 0 bases, with 16 bases between. In nucleotides, the CDR3 is TGTGCCAGCACCATGAGCAGGGTTTATAGCAATCAGCCCCAGCATTTT. It translates to CASTMSRVYSNQPQHF.

This clonotype turned up a few times. The chain combines TRBV20-1 with TRBJ2-3, with TRBD2 identical over 13 bases. Germline CDR1 DFQATT, CDR2 SNEGSKA (reference sequence). CDR3 length: 16 residues. Trimming at V came to 5 bases and at J to 4 bases, leaving 9 bases not matched to a gene. CDR3 loop: CSAYRLAGGLPDTQYF. The CDR3 DNA reads as TGCAGTGCTTATAGACTAGCGGGGGGCCTTCCAGATACGCAGTATTTT.

Notes on this clonotype: A much larger clone is a single base away; this may be a read error. The rearrangement uses TRBV6-1 and TRBJ1-2; D gene ambiguous. Looked up from germline, CDR1 is MNHNS and CDR2 is SASEGT. CDR3 size: 14 residues. Deletions cut 7 bases from V and 7 bases from J, with 19 bases between. The CDR3 sequence is CASMKGQVTGGYTF. The CDR3 nucleotides read TGTGCCAGCATGAAGGGCCAGGTCACCGGTGGCTACACCTTC.

This clonotype was detected many times. The rearrangement links TRBV6-5 to TRBJ1-6; possible D gene TRBD1, 5 bases. The germline V gene encodes CDR1 MNHEY and CDR2 SVGAGI. V lost 7 bases, J lost 2 bases, and 12 bases lay in between. The CDR3 is 15 amino acids. CDR3 sequence: CASNAGRAYNSPLHF. In DNA form, the CDR3 reads TGTGCCAGCAACGCAGGGAGAGCCTATAATTCACCCCTCCACTTT.

This clonotype occurred many times. The rearrangement joins TRBV11-2 to TRBJ2-3, with D perhaps TRBD1 or TRBD2 (6 bases each). CDR1 is SGHAT, CDR2 FQNNGV, per germline. The CDR3 spans 17 residues. Trimming left V 5 bases short and J 2 bases short, with 20 bases between. CDR3 DNA: TGTGCCAGCAGCCGAAGGCCCCCGGGGGCCTCCACAGATACGCAGTATTTT. Translation gives CASSRRPPGASTDTQYF.

This clonotype was picked up many times. The J gene is TRBJ2-5, the V gene TRBV6-1; 8 bases are shared with TRBD1. The trim removed 6 bases at V and 5 bases at J, leaving 11 bases unmatched. Germline CDR1 MNHNS, CDR2 SASEGT. The CDR3 contains 15 residues. The CDR3 sequence: CASSSRIRTGETQYF. The CDR3 nucleotides are TGTGCCAGCAGCTCGCGAATAAGGACAGGGGAGACCCAGTACTTC.

The chain links TRBV12-3 or TRBV12-4 to TRBJ2-3; tentatively, D is TRBD2 (6 bases). The length of the CDR3 is 15 residues. The germline V and J ends were trimmed by 3 bases and 4 bases, with 14 bases remaining between them. The chain's CDR3 is CASSFGTLRADTQYF. The CDR3 region has the DNA TGTGCCAGCAGTTTTGGGACTCTTAGGGCAGATACGCAGTATTTT.

This clonotype was seen many times. The chain employs TRBV14 and TRBJ1-6, with TRBD1 matching 10 bases. The CDR3 covers 17 residues. The V segment lost 3 bases and the J segment 2 bases; nucleotides outside the gene matches: 4. Germline V gives CDR1 SGHDN, CDR2 FVKESK. The CDR3 is CASSQGGTGAYNSPLHF. In DNA, the CDR3 is TGTGCCAGCAGCCAGGGGGGGACAGGGGCCTATAATTCACCCCTCCACTTT.

This clonotype appeared many times. The rearrangement joins TRBV27 to TRBJ1-6; D ambiguous. The germline V gene encodes CDR1 MNHEY and CDR2 SMNVEV (reference sequence). The CDR3 covers 15 residues. V lost 0 bases, J lost 6 bases, and 9 bases lay in between. CDR3 region: CASSLSGSGNSPLHF. The CDR3 bases are TGTGCCAGCAGTTTATCCGGCAGCGGTAATTCACCCCTCCACTTT.

Of note for this clonotype: This may be a read error: a much more frequent sequence differs by one nucleotide. The V gene is TRBV4-1, the J gene TRBJ2-6; D might be TRBD1 or TRBD2, each matching 5 bases. The CDR3 covers 16 residues. Germline CDR1 reads MGHRA; CDR2 reads YSYEKL. The V and J ends lost 0 bases and 2 bases respectively, with 8 bases between them. CDR3 protein: CASSQDPGPGANVLTF. In nucleotides, the CDR3 is TGCGCCAGCAGCCAAGATCCGGGGCCTGGGGCCAACGTCCTGACTTTC.

Concerning this clonotype: This may stem from a read error, because a much larger clone lies one nucleotide away. This chain links TRBV12-3 or TRBV12-4 with TRBJ2-2; either TRBD1 or TRBD2 may supply D (5 bases each). The CDR3 contains 12 residues. The DNA of the CDR3 is TGTGCCAGCACCCTCGGGACCGGGGAGCTGCTTTTT. Translating it yields CASTLGTGELLF.

This clonotype was seen many times. The chain joins TRBV4-2 to TRBJ2-2; D uncertain. The CDR3 runs to 14 residues. Germline loops: CDR1 LGHNA, CDR2 YNFKEQ. The V end was cut by 1 base, the J end by 6 bases, with 9 bases between. The CDR3 region is CASSQGETSGELFF. CDR3 bases: TGTGCCAGCAGCCAAGGCGAGACGTCCGGGGAGCTGTTTTTT.

The gene calls are TRBV28 and TRBJ2-7; 7 bases are a match to TRBD2. Trimming took 10 bases from V and 3 from J; bases not matched to a gene: 15. CDR3 length: 15 amino acids. CDR1 is MDHEN and CDR2 is SYDVKM in the germline V gene. The CDR3 spells CAINSIRDYVYEQYF. The CDR3 nucleotides read TGTGCCATCAACTCCATCCGGGACTACGTCTACGAGCAGTACTTC.

This clonotype was recorded at least ten times. This sequence joins TRBV6-6 and TRBJ1-5; 7 bases align to TRBD1. The J segment lost 8 bases and the V segment lost 5 bases, leaving 12 bases of the junction unmatched. Germline values: CDR1 MNHNY, CDR2 SVGAGI (reference sequence). The CDR3 has 15 amino acids. The CDR3 nucleotides are TGTGCCAGCAGTCGACAGGGACTCGCCGTTGAGCCCCAGCATTTT. Amino acids: CASSRQGLAVEPQHF.

This clonotype was seen ten or more times. The genes are TRBV4-3 and TRBJ2-7, with D possibly being TRBD1 (6 bases). V was trimmed by 3 bases and J by 3 bases, leaving 15 bases between them. Germline values: CDR1 LGHNA, CDR2 YSLEER. The CDR3 loop spans 15 amino acids. This CDR3 reads CASSHGQTRFYEQYF. As DNA, the CDR3 is TGCGCCAGCAGCCACGGACAGACTCGATTCTACGAGCAGTACTTC.

This clonotype was counted ten times or more. The J gene is TRBJ1-5, the V gene TRBV6-2 or TRBV6-3; D uncertain. V was trimmed by 0 bases and J by 1 base, leaving 4 bases between them. This CDR3 comprises 14 residues. Germline CDR1 is MNHEY and CDR2 is SVGEGT. This CDR3 reads CASSYSGSNQPQHF. CDR3 bases: TGTGCCAGCAGTTACTCAGGGAGCAATCAGCCCCAGCATTTT.

This clonotype was counted only a few times. This CDR3 reads CASSQVWDPTYEQYF. The CDR3 DNA follows: TGCGCCAGCAGCCAAGTCTGGGACCCTACCTACGAGCAGTACTTC. The rearrangement uses TRBV4-3 and TRBJ2-7; tentatively, D is TRBD1 or TRBD2 (5 bases each). The CDR3 is 15 residues long. The V end lost 1 base, the J end lost 2 bases, and 12 bases lay between the germline ends. Germline V gives CDR1 LGHNA, CDR2 YSLEER.

This clonotype was detected ten times or more. Here the CDR3 reads CASSLEGAGANVLTF. The CDR3 DNA reads as TGTGCCAGCAGTTTAGAGGGGGCTGGGGCCAACGTCCTGACTTTC. The V call is TRBV28, the J call TRBJ2-6, with D maybe TRBD1 (6 bases). V was cut by 2 bases and J by 2 bases, with 7 bases left in between. Germline V lookup: CDR1 MDHEN, CDR2 SYDVKM. CDR3 length equals 15 residues.

This sequence joins TRBV27 and TRBJ2-2; D is uncertain. Germline CDR1 and CDR2: MNHEY and SMNVEV (reference sequence). The V end lost 4 bases, the J end lost 5 bases, and 17 bases lay between the germline ends. CDR3 length equals 16 residues. The CDR3, as DNA: TGTGCCAGCAGTTCTTACACCCTGGGGAAGACCGGGGAGCTGTTTTTT. Amino acids: CASSSYTLGKTGELFF.

The gene calls are TRBV5-6 and TRBJ2-5; D is ambiguous. Germline V CDR1 and CDR2: SGHDT, YYEEEE. Between the trimmed V and J ends, which lost 2 bases and 5 bases, there was a span of 16 bases. CDR3 length: 15 amino acids. DNA for the CDR3: TGTGCCAGCAGCTTCTCCCTCCCGTCAATCGAGACCCAGTACTTC. Translation gives CASSFSLPSIETQYF. The full variable domain, rest sourced from reference TRBV5-6 and TRBJ2-5, is DAGVTQSPTHLIKTRGQQVTLRCSPKSGHDTVSWYQQALGQGPQFIFQYYEEEERQRGNFPDRFSGHQFPNYSSELNVNALLLGDSALYLCASSFSLPSIETQYFGPGTRLLVL.

This chain joins TRBV7-9 and TRBJ2-1, with a tentative D call TRBD1 (5 bases). V was shortened by 6 bases and J by 4 bases, with 13 bases between the two germline ends. This CDR3 region has 14 residues. The germline CDR1 and CDR2 sequences are SEHNR and FQNEAQ (reference sequence). CDR3 coding DNA: TGTGCCAGCAGTGACAGCCTCTTATACAATGAGCAGTTCTTC. Amino acid sequence: CASSDSLLYNEQFF.

At least ten counts were recorded for this clonotype. The gene calls are TRBV6-4 and TRBJ2-1; D might be TRBD2 (5 bases). V lost 5 bases and J 5 bases, leaving 16 bases between the germline ends. The CDR3 loop spans 15 amino acids. Germline loops: CDR1 MRHNA, CDR2 SNTAGT. CDR3 in DNA: TGTGCCAGCAGTAAGAGGACTTTAGAGGACAATGAGCAGTTCTTC. This encodes CASSKRTLEDNEQFF.